The 2 T cell receptor beta chains presented below share a single source sample, sequenced in a study of blood T cell repertoires in COVID-19. The data were produced by immunoSEQ multiplex PCR, yet TCRdb's version contains in-frame clones alone and is incomplete. The table includes 99,000 or so clones, 85% detected once. Input material: peripheral blood. All receptors derive from a man aged 50 to 59 with acute or convalescent COVID-19.

This chain connects TRBV5-5 to TRBJ2-1, with D unresolved. CDR3 length: 12 amino acids. V was shortened by 2 bases and J by 5 bases, with 5 bases between the two germline ends. CDR1 is SGHKS, CDR2 YYEKEE, per germline (reference sequence). The CDR3 sequence is CASSFLNNEQFF. The CDR3 region has the DNA TGTGCCAGCAGCTTCCTAAACAATGAGCAGTTCTTC.

The chain combines TRBV7-8 with TRBJ1-4, with TRBD1 identical over 9 bases. Trimming took 6 bases from V and 0 from J; bases not matched to a gene: 5. CDR1 is SGHVS and CDR2 is FQNEAQ in the germline V gene. The length of the CDR3 is 16 residues. The DNA of the CDR3 is TGTGCCAGCAGTCAAAGGGACAGGGCAACTAATGAAAAACTGTTTTTT. Its protein is CASSQRDRATNEKLFF.